This entry is about one TCR beta chain. Its antigen is not identified. These data are taken from a study of T cell clusters in autoimmune cytopenias. Study-wide findings and caveats: Functional roles of the in silico T cell clusters still await experimental validation. The cluster-lack signature was not seen for secondary cytopenia versus chronic lymphocytic leukemia. Physiological T cell clusters of healthy donors were apparently absent in primary autoimmune cytopenia patients.

This CDR3 comprises 12 residues. Germline CDR1 MDHEN, CDR2 SYDVKM. Roughly 38,000 genome equivalents of blood DNA were amplified for TRB. TRB rearrangements were amplified by touch-down multiplex PCR with mixed TRB-A/B primers. After re-calling the multiplex PCR reads, TCRdb lists one entry per CDR3 protein, DNA absent. The sample yields some 8,000 distinct CDR3 sequences, of which the top ten take up about a fifth. The V and J genes are TRBV28 and TRBJ1-1; TCRdb names TRBD1, which stays unverified in the absence of DNA. This clonotype was obtained from a human donor with an autoimmune cytopenia or autoimmune hepatitis (not recorded which). Sequenced material: peripheral blood. The CDR3 is CASSFSKWGAFF.